The table lists the clone carrying this TCR beta chain with a few counts. Its antigen remains unknown. A second PCR, run for about 6 to 12 cycles, used a sample-barcoded 5' primer plus a J-beta primer mix. Researchers report that a template-switch adaptor with 12 random nucleotides tagged each cDNA molecule. TCRdb reprocessed the 5' RACE reads with MiXCR, giving one entry per CDR3 protein. The data hold more than 650,000 distinct CDR3 sequences, with approximately 53% observed a single time. This sample stems from a study of blood T cells in healthy people across ages. The study's findings and limits: Investigators viewed diversity estimates from one million T cells as underestimates, the study reported. Relative to aged donors, long-lived donors carried more naive CD4+ cells and displayed higher diversity.

The CDR3 totals 13 residues. The germline V gene encodes CDR1 SGHTA and CDR2 FQGTGA. V dropped 5 bases and J dropped 7; count of bases not matched to a gene: 4. The sample consisted of blood. This sequence originates from a man older than 75 in good health. This sequence joins TRBV7-3 and TRBJ2-1; 8 bases match TRBD1. Written as DNA, the CDR3 is TGTGCCAGCAGCCCCTGGACAGGGAATGAGCAGTTCTTC. This encodes CASSPWTGNEQFF.